This T cell receptor beta chain was found in a study of blood T cell repertoires in COVID-19. CDR3 length: 15 amino acids. The germline V gene has CDR1 MNHEY and CDR2 SVGAGI. V was trimmed by 3 bases and J by 9 bases, leaving 15 bases between them. TCRdb keeps only in-frame clones here, not all; method: immunoSEQ multiplex PCR. Seen here are about 230,000 clones, just under 90% observed once, and the top ten hold approximately 2.6%. The V and J genes are TRBV6-5 and TRBJ1-6, with no clear D. The TCR sequence derives from a man aged 25-45 years with COVID-19, enrolled during active disease. Sequences were obtained from peripheral blood. The CDR3: CASSYSLNGGSPLHF. In nucleotides, the CDR3 is TGTGCCAGCAGTTATTCCCTTAATGGAGGTTCACCCCTCCACTTT.